This T cell receptor (beta chain) was documented in a study of blood T cell repertoires in COVID-19. Within 2 weeks before study entry, exposed participants met a COVID-19 case. Per the original methods: Estimates of nucleated cell counts were drawn from the amplification of reference gene primers. Sequencing was performed with immunoSEQ multiplex PCR; in TCRdb, only in-frame clones are kept and a portion is missing. V, J and clone size are taken as reported in that table, and D and trimming were inferred from the DNA itself. This sample carries 250,000 or so clones, approximately 84% of them seen once, and the ten largest clones take approximately 6.6%. In its sample, this clone was seen once. The CDR3 sequence is 11 residues long. The V gene lost 0 bases and the J gene lost 9 bases, with 5 bases spanning the gap. CDR1 and CDR2 (germline): MNHNY, SVGAGI (reference sequence).

The sample taken for sequencing was PBMCs or T cells enriched from blood (not recorded which). The J gene is TRBJ1-1, the V gene TRBV6-6; D not certain. The receptor's source is a woman in her forties or fifties who had been exposed to COVID-19. The CDR3 is CASSYSLKAFF. CDR3 in DNA: TGTGCCAGCAGTTACTCCCTTAAAGCTTTCTTT.